Below, 32 T cell receptor beta chains from the same sample are listed, as sequenced in a study of blood T cell repertoires in COVID-19. Repertoires were generated with immunoSEQ multiplex PCR, while TCRdb's copy carries only in-frame clones and drops some. In the table there are roughly 300,000 clones, 65% to 90% of which are singletons. Sequencing was done on a sample of PBMCs or T cells enriched from blood (not recorded which). Source of these receptors: a young man who had recovered from COVID-19.

V is TRBV5-5 and J is TRBJ1-2; D not resolved. The CDR3 sequence is 12 residues long. V dropped 3 bases and J dropped 8 bases, with 11 bases sitting between them. Germline CDR1 SGHKS, CDR2 YYEKEE (reference sequence). This CDR3 reads CASSSSLGGYTF. CDR3 in DNA: TGTGCCAGCAGCTCCTCACTAGGAGGCTACACCTTC. The whole variable domain, remainder taken from reference TRBV5-5 and TRBJ1-2, is DAGVTQSPTHLIKTRGQQVTLRCSPISGHKSVSWYQQVLGQGPQFIFQYYEKEERGRGNFPDRFSARQFPNYSSELNVNALLLGDSALYLCASSSSLGGYTFGSGTRLTVV.

The genes are TRBV27 and TRBJ2-7; D remains unclear. Germline lookup yields CDR1 MNHEY and CDR2 SMNVEV (reference sequence). The CDR3 is 11 residues long. The V gene lost 2 bases and the J gene lost 6 bases, with 5 bases spanning the gap. The CDR3, as DNA: TGTGCCAGCAGTTTAGCTAGCGAGCAGTACTTC. Translated: CASSLASEQYF.

The chain has TRBV19 and TRBJ2-6; 8 bases are a match to TRBD1. This CDR3 has 16 residues. Germline V gene sequence: CDR1 LNHDA, CDR2 SQIVND (reference sequence). Trimming at V came to 7 bases and at J to 4 bases, leaving 9 bases not matched to a gene. Here the CDR3 reads CASKDRAAGGANVLTF. Here the CDR3 DNA reads TGTGCCAGTAAGGACAGGGCGGCGGGAGGGGCCAACGTCCTGACTTTC.

This sequence joins TRBV7-9 and TRBJ2-1, with D perhaps matching TRBD2 (6 bases). From germline, CDR1 is SEHNR and CDR2 FQNEAQ (reference sequence). This CDR3 is 12 amino acids long. Trimming stripped 8 bases from V and 12 bases from J, with 17 bases between. The CDR3 loop reads CASVWGESGQFF. The CDR3 DNA reads TGTGCCAGCGTCTGGGGGGAGAGCGGGCAGTTCTTC. The full variable domain, with the rest looked up from reference TRBV7-9 and TRBJ2-1, is DTGVSQNPRHKITKRGQNVTFRCDPISEHNRLYWYRQTLGQGPEFLTYFQNEAQLEKSRLLSDRFSAERPKGSFSTLEIQRTEQGDSAMYLCASVWGESGQFFGPGTRLTVL.

The chain carries TRBV7-6 and TRBJ2-7; perhaps TRBD2 as D (5 bases). V was cut by 6 bases and J by 4 bases, with 13 bases left in between. The germline V gene encodes CDR1 SGHVS and CDR2 FNYEAQ. The CDR3 is made up of 13 amino acids. The CDR3: CASSNEGRYEQYF. CDR3 in DNA: TGTGCCAGCAGTAACGAGGGCCGGTACGAGCAGTACTTC.

This clone was seen once. This chain connects TRBV29-1 to TRBJ2-4; tentatively, D is TRBD1 (6 bases). Trimming removed 0 bases from V and 9 bases from J, with 12 bases in between. CDR1 and CDR2 from the germline V gene are SQVTM and ANQGSEA. This CDR3 spans 13 amino acids. As DNA, the CDR3 is TGCAGCGTTGAAGATCAACAGGGCCGCATTCAGTACTTC. Translating it yields CSVEDQQGRIQYF.

The chain uses TRBV7-9 and TRBJ1-6, with no clear D. The CDR3 length is 18 residues. CDR1 SEHNR and CDR2 FQNEAQ come from the germline V gene (reference sequence). V shed 5 bases and J shed 5 bases, with 22 bases lying between them. CDR3 nucleotide sequence: TGTGCCAGCAGCGCACGCCTGGTGGGTGTACGGGATAATTCACCCCTCCACTTT. It yields the protein CASSARLVGVRDNSPLHF.

The V and J genes are TRBV4-1 and TRBJ2-5; 8 bases map to TRBD1. The CDR3 extends over 17 amino acids. V trimming: 4 bases; J trimming: 5 bases; junction bases outside the gene matches: 15. Looked up from germline, CDR1 is MGHRA and CDR2 is YSYEKL. The CDR3 DNA reads TGCGCCAGCAGCCCAACTCCCGGACAGGGCCATTGGGAGACCCAGTACTTC. Its protein is CASSPTPGQGHWETQYF.

The V call is TRBV19, the J call TRBJ1-4; a weak D match, TRBD1 (6 bases). The germline V gene has CDR1 LNHDA and CDR2 SQIVND (reference sequence). The CDR3 has 15 residues. The V and J ends lost 1 base and 6 bases respectively, with 12 bases between them. The CDR3 DNA is TGTGCCAGTAGTATAGGGGAGGGGGTCTATGAAAAACTGTTTTTT. This sequence encodes CASSIGEGVYEKLFF. Filled out from reference TRBV19 and TRBJ1-4, the complete variable domain reads DGGITQSPKYLFRKEGQNVTLSCEQNLNHDAMYWYRQDPGQGLRLIYYSQIVNDFQKGDIAEGYSVSREKKESFPLTVTSAQKNPTAFYLCASSIGEGVYEKLFFGSGTQLSVL.

J is TRBJ2-2 and V is TRBV9; D might be TRBD2 (6 bases). V lost 0 bases and J lost 6, with 15 bases in between. CDR3 length: 16 residues. CDR1 is SGDLS and CDR2 is YYNGEE in the germline V gene. Here the CDR3 DNA reads TGTGCCAGCAGCGTAGTTAGCGGACACTCGCCCGGGGAGCTGTTTTTT. It is translated as CASSVVSGHSPGELFF.

V gene TRBV4-1 combines with J gene TRBJ2-3; D uncertain. The CDR3 length is 14 residues. Germline CDR1 MGHRA, CDR2 YSYEKL. With 6 bases removed from V and 2 bases from J, the gap between germline ends came to 12 bases. The CDR3 region has the DNA TGCGCCAGCAGTCCCACGGCGGTCACAGATACGCAGTATTTT. Residues: CASSPTAVTDTQYF.

This clone occurred a few times. The gene calls are TRBV11-2 and TRBJ1-1, with 8 bases aligning to TRBD1. Germline CDR1 SGHAT, CDR2 FQNNGV. CDR3 length equals 14 residues. Trimming cost V 6 bases and J 1 base; bases outside gene matches: 4. CDR3 sequence (DNA): TGTGCCAGCAGGACAGGACAGGGGAACACTGAAGCTTTCTTT. Protein sequence: CASRTGQGNTEAFF.

This rearrangement joins TRBV9 to TRBJ1-5, with 7 bases lining up with TRBD1. In germline, CDR1 is SGDLS, CDR2 YYNGEE. With 3 bases clipped from V and 6 bases from J, the junction kept 9 bases outside the gene matches. The CDR3 is made up of 15 amino acids. DNA for the CDR3: TGTGCCAGCAGCGCCGGACAGGTAGGAAGTCAGCCCCAGCATTTT. Residues: CASSAGQVGSQPQHF.

The rearrangement uses TRBV2 and TRBJ2-2, with D unclear. The V and J ends lost 7 bases and 6 bases respectively, with 9 bases between them. The CDR3 has 12 residues. CDR1 is SNHLY and CDR2 is FYNNEI in the germline V gene. CDR3 nucleotide sequence: TGTGCCAGCACGCGCGTAGCCGGGGAGCTGTTTTTT. Translated, it gives CASTRVAGELFF.

This chain links TRBV19 with TRBJ1-1; D is uncertain. Germline V gene data show CDR1 as LNHDA and CDR2 as SQIVND (reference sequence). V shed 9 bases and J shed 2 bases, with 19 bases lying between them. CDR3 length: 15 amino acids. The CDR3: CASIRERAYNTEAFF. Here the CDR3 DNA reads TGTGCCAGCATAAGGGAGAGAGCGTATAACACTGAAGCTTTCTTT. The full variable domain, in which reference TRBV19 and TRBJ1-1 provide the parts outside the CDR3, is DGGITQSPKYLFRKEGQNVTLSCEQNLNHDAMYWYRQDPGQGLRLIYYSQIVNDFQKGDIAEGYSVSREKKESFPLTVTSAQKNPTAFYLCASIRERAYNTEAFFGQGTRLTVV.

The chain combines TRBV3-1 (or the pseudogene TRBV3-2) with TRBJ1-4; TRBD1 aligns across 8 bases. CDR3 length equals 12 residues. CDR1 and CDR2 from the germline V gene are LGHDT and YNNKEL (reference sequence). V gave up 4 bases and J gave up 12 bases; unmatched junction bases: 4. In nucleotides, the CDR3 is TGTGCCAGCAGCCGTCGGACAGGGCAACTGTTTTTT. This encodes CASSRRTGQLFF.

The chain employs TRBV5-1 and TRBJ2-2; tentatively, D is TRBD1 (5 bases). CDR3 length: 16 amino acids. V was cut by 4 bases and J by 1 base, with 14 bases left in between. The germline gives CDR1 SGHRS, CDR2 YFSETQ. The CDR3 region is CASSPQDPRNTGELFF. In DNA form, the CDR3 reads TGCGCCAGCAGCCCACAGGACCCCAGGAACACCGGGGAGCTGTTTTTT.

The J gene is TRBJ2-7, the V gene TRBV3-1 (or the pseudogene TRBV3-2), with TRBD2 matching over 7 bases. The germline V gene encodes CDR1 LGHDT and CDR2 YNNKEL (reference sequence). The CDR3 covers 14 residues. Trimming cost V 4 bases and J 1 base; bases outside gene matches: 4. DNA for the CDR3: TGTGCCAGCAGCCGGCCGGGAGGATCCTACGAGCAGTACTTC. Its translation is CASSRPGGSYEQYF.

The rearrangement joins TRBV5-6 to TRBJ2-7, with 8 positions matching TRBD1. V shed 1 base and J 3 bases; nucleotides not matched to a gene: 6. Germline-derived CDR1 and CDR2 are SGHDT and YYEEEE. The CDR3 has 15 amino acids. In DNA, the CDR3 is TGTGCCAGCAGCTTGACAGGGGGAGTCTTCTACGAGCAGTACTTC. Protein sequence: CASSLTGGVFYEQYF. Full variable domain (remainder filled in from reference TRBV5-6 and TRBJ2-7): DAGVTQSPTHLIKTRGQQVTLRCSPKSGHDTVSWYQQALGQGPQFIFQYYEEEERQRGNFPDRFSGHQFPNYSSELNVNALLLGDSALYLCASSLTGGVFYEQYFGPGTRLTVT.

The chain combines TRBV5-1 with TRBJ1-1; D is perhaps TRBD1 (6 bases). Germline V gene data show CDR1 as SGHRS and CDR2 as YFSETQ. The CDR3 has 14 residues. With 2 bases removed from V and 5 bases from J, the gap between germline ends came to 13 bases. The CDR3 is CASSFRGTTTEAFF. The CDR3 DNA follows: TGCGCCAGCAGCTTTAGGGGGACAACTACTGAAGCTTTCTTT.

J is TRBJ2-5 and V is TRBV4-1; possible D gene TRBD1, 6 bases. CDR3 size: 15 residues. CDR1 is MGHRA and CDR2 is YSYEKL in the germline V gene. Deletions cut 1 base from V and 4 bases from J, with 13 bases between. This CDR3 is CASSQGSRGSETQYF. CDR3 nucleotide sequence: TGCGCCAGCAGCCAAGGCTCCAGGGGCTCAGAGACCCAGTACTTC.

The chain links TRBV7-9 to TRBJ2-3, with 11 bases identical to TRBD1. CDR1 and CDR2 (germline): SEHNR, FQNEAQ (reference sequence). After removal of 2 bases from V and 1 base from J, the junction contained 5 bases not matched to a gene. The CDR3 consists of 17 residues. The CDR3 protein is CASSLWTGGRGTDTQYF. The CDR3 DNA is TGTGCCAGCAGCTTATGGACAGGGGGCAGGGGCACAGATACGCAGTATTTT.

J is TRBJ2-3 and V is TRBV12-3 or TRBV12-4; no clear D. V lost 5 bases, J lost 0 bases, and 6 bases lay in between. The CDR3 contains 13 residues. The CDR3 loop reads CASSRVSTDTQYF. As DNA, the CDR3 is TGTGCCAGCAGTCGGGTTAGCACAGATACGCAGTATTTT.

The chain is built from TRBV6-6 and TRBJ2-3; D ambiguous. The germline V gene encodes CDR1 MNHNY and CDR2 SVGAGI (reference sequence). The CDR3 is made up of 11 amino acids. Trimming removed 7 bases at V and 5 bases at J, with 7 bases between. The CDR3 region has the DNA TGTGCCAGCACCGAACTAGATACGCAGTATTTT. Translation: CASTELDTQYF.

Comment on this clone: The same CDR3 arises from other DNA sequences in this sample as well. This chain joins TRBV2 and TRBJ1-5; 11 bases line up with TRBD1. CDR1 SNHLY and CDR2 FYNNEI come from the germline V gene. This CDR3 has 14 residues. The trim removed 4 bases at V and 7 bases at J, leaving 3 bases unmatched. CDR3 coding DNA: TGTGCCAGCAGTGGGACAGGGGGCAGCCAGCCCCAGCATTTT. It encodes CASSGTGGSQPQHF.

The gene calls are TRBV28 and TRBJ1-1, with 7 bases that match TRBD1. The CDR3 covers 15 residues. V trimming: 7 bases; J trimming: 7 bases; junction bases outside the gene matches: 15. The germline V gene has CDR1 MDHEN and CDR2 SYDVKM. This CDR3 reads CASILIAAGGSEAFF. CDR3 bases: TGTGCCAGCATCCTTATCGCGGCAGGGGGTAGTGAAGCTTTCTTT.

The rearrangement joins TRBV18 to TRBJ2-5; TRBD1 is a possible D gene (6 bases). CDR1 and CDR2 from the germline V gene are KGHSH and LQKENI. The CDR3 runs to 15 residues. V was pared by 6 bases and J by 2 bases, with 16 bases between. The CDR3 bases are TGTGCCAGCTCCCCAATCTCCCAGGGGCAAGAGACCCAGTACTTC. Translating it yields CASSPISQGQETQYF.

In its sample, this clone was seen once. This rearrangement joins TRBV11-3 to TRBJ1-4, with D perhaps TRBD1 (5 bases). The CDR3 loop spans 14 amino acids. V lost 4 bases to trimming and J lost 3 bases, with 9 bases between them. CDR1 and CDR2 (germline): SGHNT, YENEEA. The DNA for the CDR3 is TGTGCCAGCAGCTACCGGGGGGCTAATGAAAAACTGTTTTTT. This codes for CASSYRGANEKLFF.

This clone was counted a single time. The gene calls are TRBV6-5 and TRBJ1-2; 7 nucleotides align to TRBD1. J lost 2 bases, V lost 5 bases, and 5 bases had no gene match. This CDR3 comprises 14 residues. The germline gives CDR1 MNHEY, CDR2 SVGAGI. The CDR3 bases are TGTGCCAGCAGTCCGGACAGGAAAAACTATGGCTACACCTTC. The encoded protein is CASSPDRKNYGYTF.

This chain links TRBV15 with TRBJ1-1, with TRBD1 matching over 9 bases. Germline V gene sequence: CDR1 LNHNV, CDR2 YYDKDF (reference sequence). The J segment lost 11 bases and the V segment lost 0 bases, leaving 7 bases of the junction unmatched. This CDR3 region has 14 residues. The CDR3 spells CATSRDKGQGDAFF. CDR3 sequence (DNA): TGTGCCACCAGCAGAGATAAGGGACAGGGAGACGCTTTCTTT.

CDR3 coding DNA: TGTGCCAGCAGCCCCATACGGAGCGTGAATACGCAGTATTTT. This codes for CASSPIRSVNTQYF. The rearrangement uses TRBV11-3 and TRBJ2-3; no clear D gene. CDR3 length: 14 residues. V lost 5 bases to trimming and J lost 7 bases, with 16 bases between them. Looked up from germline, CDR1 is SGHNT and CDR2 is YENEEA. Supplemented by reference TRBV11-3 and TRBJ2-3, the full variable domain reads EAGVVQSPRYKIIEKKQPVAFWCNPISGHNTLYWYLQNLGQGPELLIRYENEEAVDDSQLPKDRFSAERLKGVDSTLKIQPAELGDSAVYLCASSPIRSVNTQYFGPGTRLTVL.

This chain connects TRBV5-1 to TRBJ2-5, with D unresolved. Germline V gene sequence: CDR1 SGHRS, CDR2 YFSETQ. The CDR3 has 14 amino acids. V lost 2 bases, J lost 5 bases, and 13 bases lay in between. In DNA, the CDR3 is TGCGCCAGCAGCTTTGTTGCAGGCTCGGAGACCCAGTACTTC. Translated, it gives CASSFVAGSETQYF.